These 8 T cell receptor beta chains originate from one sample sequenced in a study of blood T cell repertoires in COVID-19. Sequencing was performed with immunoSEQ multiplex PCR; in TCRdb, only in-frame clones are kept and a portion is missing. The sample comprises about 110,000 clones, 88% of which are singletons, and roughly 2.3% rests with the top ten. The specimen sequenced was peripheral blood. The receptors here all came from a human donor in a cohort sampled during active COVID-19.

The chain employs TRBV4-1 and TRBJ2-3; D unresolved. The CDR3 contains 13 residues. V was trimmed by 4 bases and J by 5 bases, leaving 10 bases between them. Germline values: CDR1 MGHRA, CDR2 YSYEKL. In DNA, the CDR3 is TGCGCCAGCAGCCCTACCGTTAGAGATACGCAGTATTTT. This codes for CASSPTVRDTQYF.

This clone has more than one count but fewer than ten. V and J are TRBV21-1 and TRBJ1-5; TRBD1, the table's D call, was not compared with the DNA. TRBV21-1 is designated a pseudogene. The CDR3 extends over 16 amino acids. CDR3 in DNA: TGTGCCAGCAGCGGGCCCCGGGACAGGACTCTTCAGCCCCAGCATTTT. Its protein is CASSGPRDRTLQPQHF.

The rearrangement joins TRBV19 to TRBJ1-5; 8 bases fit TRBD1. CDR3 size: 14 residues. Germline values: CDR1 LNHDA, CDR2 SQIVND (reference sequence). With V trimmed by 2 bases and J by 7 bases, 4 bases remained unmatched. CDR3 nucleotides: TGTGCCAGTAGTATATCAGGGGGCAGGCAGCCCCAGCATTTT. Protein product: CASSISGGRQPQHF.

The chain has TRBV6-5 and TRBJ2-3, with D possibly being TRBD2 (5 bases). The V end was cut by 2 bases, the J end by 6 bases, with 9 bases between. The CDR3 is 13 residues long. The V gene's germline CDR1 is MNHEY and CDR2 SVGAGI. In DNA form, the CDR3 reads TGTGCCAGCAGTTACAGAGGGAAGGATACGCAGTATTTT. Encoded protein: CASSYRGKDTQYF.

The chain has TRBV29-1 and TRBJ2-7; the match to TRBD2 covers 11 bases. After removal of 1 base from V and 3 bases from J, the junction contained 2 bases not matched to a gene. The CDR3 length is 14 residues. Germline V CDR1 and CDR2: SQVTM, ANQGSEA. The CDR3 region has the DNA TGCAGCGTTGAAGGACTAGCGGGGAGCTACGAGCAGTACTTC. It yields the protein CSVEGLAGSYEQYF.

This clone was observed a handful of times. V gene TRBV27 combines with J gene TRBJ1-6; TRBD1 aligns across 8 bases. V dropped 3 bases and J dropped 7; count of bases not matched to a gene: 5. The CDR3 has 15 residues. From germline, CDR1 is MNHEY and CDR2 SMNVEV (reference sequence). This CDR3 reads CASSFGTGLNSPLHF. The CDR3 region has the DNA TGTGCCAGCAGTTTCGGGACAGGCCTCAATTCACCCCTCCACTTT.

This sequence joins TRBV6-5 and TRBJ2-5; 10 bases align to TRBD2. Germline CDR1 reads MNHEY; CDR2 reads SVGAGI. The CDR3 sequence is 15 residues long. Trimming at V came to 4 bases and at J to 2 bases, leaving 4 bases not matched to a gene. The CDR3 DNA reads TGTGCCAGCAGTTTTCAGCGGGGGGGGCAAGAGACCCAGTACTTC. Residues: CASSFQRGGQETQYF.

This clone was observed a single time. The chain employs TRBV19 and TRBJ2-1; 11 bases are a match to TRBD2. In germline, CDR1 is LNHDA, CDR2 SQIVND (reference sequence). The CDR3 runs 15 residues. The ends lost 4 bases at V and 10 bases at J; junction bases unmatched: 9. The DNA of the CDR3 is TGTGCCAGTAGTACCATGACTAGCGGGAAGGGGGAGCAGTTCTTC. Translated, it gives CASSTMTSGKGEQFF. Full variable domain (outside the CDR3, taken from reference TRBV19 and TRBJ2-1): DGGITQSPKYLFRKEGQNVTLSCEQNLNHDAMYWYRQDPGQGLRLIYYSQIVNDFQKGDIAEGYSVSREKKESFPLTVTSAQKNPTAFYLCASSTMTSGKGEQFFGPGTRLTVL.